The 8 T cell receptor beta chains below all came from one sample that was sequenced in a study of blood T cell repertoires in COVID-19 (dated by TCRdb to about 2020). Library construction relied on the immunoSEQ multiplex PCR assay. TCRdb took this table from immuneACCESS and kept in-frame rearrangements with V and J called. Such tables lack part of the clones; where checked against another copy, unresolved V genes explain under half of the gap, and the rest is unexplained. For this sample the table gives about 170,000 clones, of which approximately 77% were detected only once. Over 9.5% of the sample rests with the top ten. Source material: peripheral blood. The source of these receptors is a woman older than 75 with active or convalescent COVID-19.

The chain is built from TRBV2 and TRBJ2-4; maybe TRBD2 (6 bases). This CDR3 has 13 residues. V dropped 5 bases and J dropped 9 bases, with 14 bases sitting between them. CDR1 is SNHLY and CDR2 is FYNNEI in the germline V gene. CDR3: CASSNTGDSIQYF. In DNA, the CDR3 is TGTGCCAGCAGTAATACGGGAGACAGCATTCAGTACTTC. The complete variable domain, with remaining parts taken from reference TRBV2 and TRBJ2-4, reads EPEVTQTPSHQVTQMGQEVILRCVPISNHLYFYWYRQILGQKVEFLVSFYNNEISEKSEIFDDQFSVERPDGSNFTLKIRSTKLEDSAMYFCASSNTGDSIQYFGAGTRLSVL.

The CDR3 loop is CASSPQESGANVLTF. CDR3 in DNA: TGTGCCAGTAGTCCACAAGAATCTGGGGCCAACGTCCTGACTTTC. V and J are TRBV19 and TRBJ2-6; D call uncertain. The CDR3 loop spans 15 amino acids. The germline V gene encodes CDR1 LNHDA and CDR2 SQIVND (reference sequence). V lost 5 bases, J lost 1 base, and 9 bases lay in between.

This clone appeared once. The chain links TRBV11-2 to TRBJ1-1, with 7 bases that match TRBD1. V lost 5 bases, J lost 6 bases, and 9 bases stayed unmatched. The CDR3 is 14 residues long. From germline, CDR1 is SGHAT and CDR2 FQNNGV. CDR3 in DNA: TGTGCCAGCAGCCGGACAGGAGGGTCTCCTGAAGCTTTCTTT. As protein: CASSRTGGSPEAFF.

The gene calls are TRBV19 and TRBJ2-7; 10 nucleotides align to TRBD2. This CDR3 has 15 amino acids. The germline gives CDR1 LNHDA, CDR2 SQIVND (reference sequence). The ends lost 1 base at V and 5 bases at J; junction bases unmatched: 5. The CDR3: CASSIGPSGSDEQYF. CDR3 sequence (DNA): TGTGCCAGTAGTATAGGCCCTAGCGGGAGCGACGAGCAGTACTTC.

The chain has TRBV20-1 and TRBJ2-1; D may match TRBD1 or TRBD2 (6 bases each). V lost 6 bases, J lost 7 bases, and 13 bases lay in between. The CDR3 covers 12 residues. Per the germline V gene, CDR1 is DFQATT and CDR2 is SNEGSKA (reference sequence). For the CDR3, the DNA is TGCAGTGCGAGTGGGGGGCGAAATGAGCAGTTCTTC. Protein product: CSASGGRNEQFF.

To note about this clone: A much larger clonotype is one base distant, so this may be a read error. The chain employs TRBV6-5 and TRBJ1-2; 11 bases align to TRBD1. CDR1 and CDR2 from the germline V gene are MNHEY and SVGAGI. This CDR3 contains 13 residues. The V gene end was trimmed by 6 bases and the J gene end by 5 bases; junction bases not matched to a gene: 2. The CDR3 region has the DNA TGTGCCAGCAGCCGGGACAGGGGGTATGGCTACACCTTC. It translates to CASSRDRGYGYTF.

The chain has TRBV2 and TRBJ1-2; 9 nucleotides align to TRBD1. The trim removed 4 bases at V and 4 bases at J, leaving 7 bases unmatched. CDR3 length equals 15 residues. Germline V gives CDR1 SNHLY, CDR2 FYNNEI. This chain's CDR3 is CASSGNRGRFYGYTF. CDR3 bases: TGTGCCAGCAGTGGAAACAGGGGGCGTTTCTATGGCTACACCTTC. Complete variable domain (other parts from reference TRBV2 and TRBJ1-2): EPEVTQTPSHQVTQMGQEVILRCVPISNHLYFYWYRQILGQKVEFLVSFYNNEISEKSEIFDDQFSVERPDGSNFTLKIRSTKLEDSAMYFCASSGNRGRFYGYTFGSGTRLTVV.

The V and J genes are TRBV28 and TRBJ1-5; 10 bases fit TRBD1. V shed 5 bases and J 2 bases; nucleotides not matched to a gene: 18. Germline CDR1 MDHEN, CDR2 SYDVKM. This CDR3 is 20 amino acids long. CDR3 region: CASSHRGDRGLRRGNQPQHF. The CDR3 DNA reads as TGTGCCAGCAGTCACCGGGGGGACAGGGGCCTACGTCGGGGCAATCAGCCCCAGCATTTT.